This TCR beta chain was captured in a study of T-cell memory formation after mild COVID-19. This CDR3 spans 13 amino acids. Trimming shortened V by 1 base and J by 6 bases, and 10 bases separated the two germline ends. Germline V gene sequence: CDR1 SGHTA, CDR2 FQGNSA. 5'RACE with constant-segment primers built TCRalpha and TCRbeta cDNA libraries with UMIs. TCRdb processed the 5' RACE reads anew with MiXCR; each CDR3 protein has one entry. This table has around 55,000 distinct CDR3 sequences, around a tenth appearing once. This clonotype was seen a few times. Sequenced: PBMCs or a T cell subset sorted from them (not recorded which). The chain combines TRBV7-2 with TRBJ2-7; no firm D call. This TCR came from a man aged 18-30 years who had mild COVID-19 (a few samples of this study predate the infection). Cell type and time point are not known. In nucleotides, the CDR3 is TGTGCCAGCAGCTTAGACATCCGAGGCGAGCAGTACTTC. Translated, it gives CASSLDIRGEQYF.